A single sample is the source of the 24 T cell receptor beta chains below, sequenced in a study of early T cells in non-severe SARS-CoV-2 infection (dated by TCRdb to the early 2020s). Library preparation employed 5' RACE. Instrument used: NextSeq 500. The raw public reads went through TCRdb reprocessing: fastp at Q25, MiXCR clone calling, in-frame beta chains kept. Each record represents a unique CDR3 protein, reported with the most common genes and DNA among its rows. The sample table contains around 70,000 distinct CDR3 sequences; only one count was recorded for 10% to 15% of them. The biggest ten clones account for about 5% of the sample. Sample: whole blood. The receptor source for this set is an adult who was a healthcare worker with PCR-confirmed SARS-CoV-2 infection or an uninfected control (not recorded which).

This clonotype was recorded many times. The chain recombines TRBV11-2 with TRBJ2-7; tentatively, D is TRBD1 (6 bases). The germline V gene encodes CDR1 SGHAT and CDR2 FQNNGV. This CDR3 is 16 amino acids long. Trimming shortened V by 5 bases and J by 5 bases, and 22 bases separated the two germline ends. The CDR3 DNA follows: TGTGCCAGCAGCCTCGCCAGGGGACGGCCCCCCCACGAGCAGTACTTC. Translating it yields CASSLARGRPPHEQYF.

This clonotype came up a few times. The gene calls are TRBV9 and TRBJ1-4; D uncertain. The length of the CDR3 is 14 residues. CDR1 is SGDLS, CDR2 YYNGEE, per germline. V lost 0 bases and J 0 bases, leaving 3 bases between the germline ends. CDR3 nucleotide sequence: TGTGCCAGCAGCGTAGCAGCAACTAATGAAAAACTGTTTTTT. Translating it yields CASSVAATNEKLFF.

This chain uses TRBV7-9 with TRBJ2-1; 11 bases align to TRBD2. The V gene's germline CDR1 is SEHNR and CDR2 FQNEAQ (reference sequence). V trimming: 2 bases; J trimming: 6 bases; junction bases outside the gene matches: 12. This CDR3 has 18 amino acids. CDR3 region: CASSLSLGTSGGVNEQFF. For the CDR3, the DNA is TGTGCCAGCAGCTTATCTCTAGGCACTAGCGGGGGAGTCAATGAGCAGTTCTTC.

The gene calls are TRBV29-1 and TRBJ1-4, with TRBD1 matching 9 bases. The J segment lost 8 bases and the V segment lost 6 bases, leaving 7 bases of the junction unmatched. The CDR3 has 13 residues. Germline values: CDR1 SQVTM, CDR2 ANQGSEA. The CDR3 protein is CSVAGQGKEKLFF. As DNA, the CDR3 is TGCAGCGTCGCTGGACAGGGGAAGGAAAAACTGTTTTTT.

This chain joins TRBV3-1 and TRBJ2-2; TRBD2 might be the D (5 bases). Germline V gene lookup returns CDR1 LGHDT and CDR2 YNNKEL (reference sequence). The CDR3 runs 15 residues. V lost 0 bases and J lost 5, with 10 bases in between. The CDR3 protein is CASSQDNRLTGELFF. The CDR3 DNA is TGTGCCAGCAGCCAAGACAACCGACTAACCGGGGAGCTGTTTTTT. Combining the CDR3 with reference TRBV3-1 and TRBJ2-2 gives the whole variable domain DTAVSQTPKYLVTQMGNDKSIKCEQNLGHDTMYWYKQDSKKFLKIMFSYNNKELIINETVPNRFSPKSPDKAHLNLHINSLELGDSAVYFCASSQDNRLTGELFFGEGSRLTVL.

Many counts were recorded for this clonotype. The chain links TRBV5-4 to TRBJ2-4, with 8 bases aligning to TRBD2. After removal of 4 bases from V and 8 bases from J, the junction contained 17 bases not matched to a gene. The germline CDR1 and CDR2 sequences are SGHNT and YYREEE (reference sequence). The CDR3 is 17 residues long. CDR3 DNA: TGTGCCAGCAGCCGGGGGGGGTCAGGCGCAAATCTGGACATTCAGTACTTC. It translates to CASSRGGSGANLDIQYF.

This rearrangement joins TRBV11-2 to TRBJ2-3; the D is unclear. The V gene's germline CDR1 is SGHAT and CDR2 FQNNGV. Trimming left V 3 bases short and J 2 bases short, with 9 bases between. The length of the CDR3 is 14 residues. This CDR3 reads CASSFGLSTDTQYF. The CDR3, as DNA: TGTGCCAGCAGCTTCGGGCTATCCACAGATACGCAGTATTTT.

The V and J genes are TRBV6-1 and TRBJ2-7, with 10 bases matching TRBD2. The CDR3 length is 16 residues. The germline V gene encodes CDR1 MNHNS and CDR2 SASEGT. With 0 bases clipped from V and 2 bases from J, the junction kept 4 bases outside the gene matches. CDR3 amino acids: CASSEARSGGAYEQYF. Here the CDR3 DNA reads TGTGCCAGCAGTGAAGCGCGGAGCGGGGGGGCCTACGAGCAGTACTTC.

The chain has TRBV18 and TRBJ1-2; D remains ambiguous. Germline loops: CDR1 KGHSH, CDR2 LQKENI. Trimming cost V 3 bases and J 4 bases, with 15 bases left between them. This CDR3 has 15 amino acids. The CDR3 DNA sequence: TGTGCCAGCTCACCGGTGGGCCAACCGTTCTATGGCTACACCTTC. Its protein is CASSPVGQPFYGYTF.

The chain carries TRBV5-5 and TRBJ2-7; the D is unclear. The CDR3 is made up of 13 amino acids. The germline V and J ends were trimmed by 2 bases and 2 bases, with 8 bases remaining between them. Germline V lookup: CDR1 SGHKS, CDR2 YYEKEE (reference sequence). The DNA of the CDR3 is TGTGCCAGCAGCTTTGGAAGTACCTACGAGCAGTACTTC. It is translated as CASSFGSTYEQYF.

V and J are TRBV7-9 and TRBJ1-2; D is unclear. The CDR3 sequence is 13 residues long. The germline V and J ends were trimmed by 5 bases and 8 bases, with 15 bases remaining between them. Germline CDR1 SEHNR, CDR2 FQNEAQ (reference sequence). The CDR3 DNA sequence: TGTGCCAGCAGCCTACCAGACATATGGGGCTACACCTTC. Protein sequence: CASSLPDIWGYTF.

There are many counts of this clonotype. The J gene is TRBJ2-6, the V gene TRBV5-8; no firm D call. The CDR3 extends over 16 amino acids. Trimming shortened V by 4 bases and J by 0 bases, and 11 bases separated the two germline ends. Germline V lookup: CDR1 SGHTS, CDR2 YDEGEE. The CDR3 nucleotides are TGTGCCAGCAGCCCACGTATACTCTCTGGGGCCAACGTCCTGACTTTC. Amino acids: CASSPRILSGANVLTF.

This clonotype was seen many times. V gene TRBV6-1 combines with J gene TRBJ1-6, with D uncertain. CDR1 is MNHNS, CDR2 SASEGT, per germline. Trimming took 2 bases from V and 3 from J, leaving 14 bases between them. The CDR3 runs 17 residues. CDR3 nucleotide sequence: TGTGCCAGCAGTGAAATAACGACGGCAGGCTATAATTCACCCCTCCACTTT. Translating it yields CASSEITTAGYNSPLHF.

DNA for the CDR3: TGTGCCAGCAGCTTAGAACTAGCGGGGTCCTACGAGCAGTACTTC. Its translation: CASSLELAGSYEQYF. The chain has TRBV11-3 and TRBJ2-7; 10 bases line up with TRBD2. The CDR3 totals 15 residues. V was pared by 0 bases and J by 1 base, with 0 bases of the junction left unmatched. CDR1 is SGHNT and CDR2 is YENEEA in the germline V gene.

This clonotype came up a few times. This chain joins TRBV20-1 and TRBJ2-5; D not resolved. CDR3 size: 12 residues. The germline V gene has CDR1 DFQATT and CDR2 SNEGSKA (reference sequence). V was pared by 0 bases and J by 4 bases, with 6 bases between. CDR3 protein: CSARDQIETQYF. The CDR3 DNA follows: TGCAGTGCTAGAGATCAGATAGAGACCCAGTACTTC.

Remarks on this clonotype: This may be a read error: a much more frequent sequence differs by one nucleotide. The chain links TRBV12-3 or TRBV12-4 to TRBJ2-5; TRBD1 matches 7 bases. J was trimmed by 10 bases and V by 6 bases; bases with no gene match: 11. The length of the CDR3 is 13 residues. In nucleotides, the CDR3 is TGTGCCAGCAGGCCTCGACAGGGATCGCTCCAGTACTTC. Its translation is CASRPRQGSLQYF.

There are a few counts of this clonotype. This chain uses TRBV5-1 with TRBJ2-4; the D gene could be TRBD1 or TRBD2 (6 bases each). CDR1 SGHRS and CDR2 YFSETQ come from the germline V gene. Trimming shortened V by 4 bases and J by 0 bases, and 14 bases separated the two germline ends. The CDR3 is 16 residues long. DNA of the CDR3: TGCGCCAGCAGCCTGGGACACGGGGGAGCCAAAAACATTCAGTACTTC. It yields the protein CASSLGHGGAKNIQYF.

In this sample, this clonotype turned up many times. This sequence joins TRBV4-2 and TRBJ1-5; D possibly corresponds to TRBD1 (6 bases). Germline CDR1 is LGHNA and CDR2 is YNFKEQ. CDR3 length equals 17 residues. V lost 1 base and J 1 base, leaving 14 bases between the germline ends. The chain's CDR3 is CASSQAEKGVSNQPQHF. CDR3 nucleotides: TGTGCCAGCAGCCAAGCCGAAAAGGGGGTGAGCAATCAGCCCCAGCATTTT.

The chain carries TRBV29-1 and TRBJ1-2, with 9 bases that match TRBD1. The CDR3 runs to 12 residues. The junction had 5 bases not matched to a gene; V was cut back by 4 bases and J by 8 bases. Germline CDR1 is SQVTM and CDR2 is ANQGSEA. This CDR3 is CSVGGTGSGYTF. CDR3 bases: TGCAGCGTTGGAGGGACAGGGAGCGGCTACACCTTC.

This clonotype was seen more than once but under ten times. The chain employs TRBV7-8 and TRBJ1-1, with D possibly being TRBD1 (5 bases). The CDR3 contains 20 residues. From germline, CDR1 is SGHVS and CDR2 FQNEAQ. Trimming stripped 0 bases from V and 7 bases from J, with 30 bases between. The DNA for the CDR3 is TGTGCCAGCAGCTTAGCGTTGGTTCGAGTCGGGTTGTCCCCGGGGGATGAAGCTTTCTTT. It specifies CASSLALVRVGLSPGDEAFF.

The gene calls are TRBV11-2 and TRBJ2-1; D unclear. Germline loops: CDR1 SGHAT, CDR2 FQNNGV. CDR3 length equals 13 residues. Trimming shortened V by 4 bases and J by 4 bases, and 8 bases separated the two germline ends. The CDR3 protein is CASSYTRYNEQFF. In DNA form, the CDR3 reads TGTGCCAGCAGCTACACCCGTTACAATGAGCAGTTCTTC.

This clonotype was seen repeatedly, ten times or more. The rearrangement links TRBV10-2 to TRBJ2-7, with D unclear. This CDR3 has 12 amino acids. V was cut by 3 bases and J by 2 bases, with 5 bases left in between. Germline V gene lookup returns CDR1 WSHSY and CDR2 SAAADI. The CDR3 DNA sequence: TGCGCCAGCAGTGACCCCGCCTACGAGCAGTACTTC. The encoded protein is CASSDPAYEQYF.

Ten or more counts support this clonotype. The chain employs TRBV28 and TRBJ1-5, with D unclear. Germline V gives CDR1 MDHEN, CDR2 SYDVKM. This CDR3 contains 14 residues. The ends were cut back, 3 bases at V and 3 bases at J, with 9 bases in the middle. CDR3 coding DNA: TGTGCCAGCAGTTTGAACAGCGCCAATCAGCCCCAGCATTTT. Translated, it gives CASSLNSANQPQHF.

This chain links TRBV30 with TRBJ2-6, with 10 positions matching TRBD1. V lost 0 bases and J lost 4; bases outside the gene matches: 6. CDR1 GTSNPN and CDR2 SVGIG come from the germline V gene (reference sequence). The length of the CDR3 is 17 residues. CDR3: CAWSVGTGANGANVLTF. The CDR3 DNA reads TGTGCCTGGAGTGTCGGGACAGGGGCAAACGGGGCCAACGTCCTGACTTTC.